The next 29 T cell receptor beta chains were all read from a single sample in a study of PD-1 blockade in classical Hodgkin lymphoma. Every patient relapsed after autologous stem cell transplantation, and brentuximab vedotin exposure varied. The repertoire was sequenced with immunoSEQ multiplex PCR; TCRdb's copy has only in-frame clones and lacks some. The data contain about 28,000 clones, approximately 70% of them seen just once; the ten biggest clones take up roughly a quarter. This sample comprised peripheral blood mononuclear cells (PBMCs), obtained before the second cycle of nivolumab. All receptors come from a human donor with classical Hodgkin lymphoma.

In this sample, this clone turned up a few times. This chain uses TRBV2 with TRBJ2-3; 8 positions match TRBD2. The CDR3 contains 16 residues. Germline V lookup: CDR1 SNHLY, CDR2 FYNNEI. V gave up 6 bases and J gave up 4 bases; unmatched junction bases: 12. DNA for the CDR3: TGTGCCAGCAGCGCCCCGGGGGGGATGGGCCCAGATACGCAGTATTTT. This sequence encodes CASSAPGGMGPDTQYF.

This chain joins TRBV6-1 and TRBJ1-5; no clear D. Trimming removed 2 bases from V and 3 bases from J, with 14 bases in between. Germline assignment: CDR1 MNHNS and CDR2 SASEGT. This CDR3 contains 16 residues. The CDR3 coding sequence is TGTGCCAGCAGTGAACTTGAAGGGCCCATCAATCAGCCCCAGCATTTT. It codes for CASSELEGPINQPQHF.

The V gene is TRBV19, the J gene TRBJ1-3; TRBD1 agrees at 8 bases. Germline CDR1 is LNHDA and CDR2 is SQIVND (reference sequence). This CDR3 is 14 amino acids long. The trim removed 5 bases at V and 5 bases at J, leaving 5 bases unmatched. DNA of the CDR3: TGTGCCAGTAGTCCACGGACAGGGAGAAACACCATATATTTT. As protein: CASSPRTGRNTIYF. Drawing the rest from reference TRBV19 and TRBJ1-3, the complete variable domain is DGGITQSPKYLFRKEGQNVTLSCEQNLNHDAMYWYRQDPGQGLRLIYYSQIVNDFQKGDIAEGYSVSREKKESFPLTVTSAQKNPTAFYLCASSPRTGRNTIYFGEGSWLTVV.

The genes are TRBV10-3 and TRBJ1-2; D is unclear. V was shortened by 4 bases and J by 4 bases, with 7 bases between the two germline ends. This CDR3 spans 12 amino acids. CDR1 and CDR2 from the germline V gene are ENHRY and SYGVKD. DNA for the CDR3: TGTGCCATCAGTGGGGAGGGCTATGGCTACACCTTC. Its protein is CAISGEGYGYTF.

The V call is TRBV9, the J call TRBJ2-2; D is undetermined. CDR1 and CDR2 from the germline V gene are SGDLS and YYNGEE. This CDR3 is 16 amino acids long. V was pared by 4 bases and J by 0 bases, with 13 bases between. The DNA for the CDR3 is TGTGCCAGCAGCCTGGGAATCTACGCGAACACCGGGGAGCTGTTTTTT. Its translation is CASSLGIYANTGELFF. Full variable domain (missing parts from reference TRBV9 and TRBJ2-2): DSGVTQTPKHLITATGQRVTLRCSPRSGDLSVYWYQQSLDQGLQFLIQYYNGEERAKGNILERFSAQQFPDLHSELNLSSLELGDSALYFCASSLGIYANTGELFFGEGSRLTVL.

This rearrangement joins TRBV21-1 to TRBJ1-5. TRBV21-1 is a pseudogene segment. CDR3 length: 16 residues. The CDR3 spells CASRKLLHWHHQPQHF. CDR3 DNA sequence: TGTGCCAGCAGAAAATTGCTACATTGGCATCATCAGCCCCAGCATTTT.

The chain carries TRBV2 and TRBJ1-1; D is unresolved. This CDR3 region has 14 residues. Germline CDR1 SNHLY, CDR2 FYNNEI. Trimming removed 3 bases from V and 0 bases from J, with 8 bases in between. This CDR3 is CASSELDLNTEAFF. Here the CDR3 DNA reads TGTGCCAGCAGTGAGCTGGACTTGAACACTGAAGCTTTCTTT.

V and J are TRBV7-3 and TRBJ2-1; 13 nucleotides match TRBD2. The V gene end was trimmed by 5 bases and the J gene end by 6 bases; junction bases not matched to a gene: 4. This CDR3 has 15 residues. Germline loops: CDR1 SGHTA, CDR2 FQGTGA. Written as DNA, the CDR3 is TGTGCCAGCAGCCGGACTAGCGGGAGCTCCAATGAGCAGTTCTTC. It translates to CASSRTSGSSNEQFF.

The V and J genes are TRBV5-1 and TRBJ1-2; the match to TRBD1 covers 7 bases. This CDR3 contains 16 residues. Trimming took 4 bases from V and 8 from J; bases not matched to a gene: 17. The germline gives CDR1 SGHRS, CDR2 YFSETQ. In DNA form, the CDR3 reads TGCGCCAGCAGCGGGGTCACTAGGACAGGCCTCGGGGGCTACACCTTC. The encoded protein is CASSGVTRTGLGGYTF. The entire variable domain, with the rest obtained from reference TRBV5-1 and TRBJ1-2, is as follows: KAGVTQTPRYLIKTRGQQVTLSCSPISGHRSVSWYQQTPGQGLQFLFEYFSETQRNKGNFPGRFSGRQFSNSRSEMNVSTLELGDSALYLCASSGVTRTGLGGYTFGSGTRLTVV.

The chain employs TRBV2 and TRBJ2-1, with D possibly matching TRBD1 (6 bases). The CDR3 loop spans 14 amino acids. The ends were cut back, 2 bases at V and 12 bases at J, with 17 bases in the middle. Germline lookup yields CDR1 SNHLY and CDR2 FYNNEI. As DNA, the CDR3 is TGTGCCAGCAGTGAACCGAAATCAACAGGGAGGCAGTTCTTC. Translating it yields CASSEPKSTGRQFF.

The J gene is TRBJ2-3, the V gene TRBV6-5; D call uncertain. Germline CDR1 is MNHEY and CDR2 is SVGAGI. Trimming removed 6 bases at V and 6 bases at J, with 7 bases between. CDR3 size: 11 residues. Written as DNA, the CDR3 is TGTGCCAGCAGCCTGGGCGATACGCAGTATTTT. This translates into CASSLGDTQYF.

CDR3 bases: TGTGCCAGCAGCTGGGACAGAGCCTACGAGCAGTACTTC. Its protein product is CASSWDRAYEQYF. J is TRBJ2-7 and V is TRBV11-1, with TRBD1 identical over 7 bases. Losses at the gene ends were 4 bases for V and 2 bases for J; bases not matched to a gene: 2. The CDR3 sequence is 13 residues long. Germline CDR1 reads SGHAT; CDR2 reads FQDESV (reference sequence).

The CDR3 coding sequence is TGTGCCAGCAGCCCCGACAGGAACTATGGCTACACCTTC. Encoded protein: CASSPDRNYGYTF. This rearrangement joins TRBV7-2 to TRBJ1-2; possibly TRBD1 for D (6 bases). Per germline, CDR1 SGHTA and CDR2 FQGNSA. The length of the CDR3 is 13 residues. Trimming took off 5 bases at V and 2 bases at J, with 9 bases between the two ends.

V is TRBV20-1 and J is TRBJ2-3; D remains ambiguous. Trimming stripped 3 bases from V and 3 bases from J, with 4 bases between. Looked up from germline, CDR1 is DFQATT and CDR2 is SNEGSKA (reference sequence). CDR3 length: 11 amino acids. In nucleotides, the CDR3 is TGCAGTGCTAGTCTTACAGATACGCAGTATTTT. Encoded protein: CSASLTDTQYF.

Notes on this clone: A junction boundary mismatches the germline segment, possibly from a read error. This chain joins TRBV29-1 and TRBJ1-4; 10 nucleotides align to TRBD1. This CDR3 comprises 12 residues. Germline lookup yields CDR1 SQVTM and CDR2 ANQGSEA. This CDR3 is CSVAVTGGGFLF. The DNA for the CDR3 is TGCAGCGTGGCCGTGACAGGGGGCGGTTTCCTTTTT.

This clone is deemed medium-sized (0.01 to 0.1%). The rearrangement links TRBV4-3 to TRBJ1-4; D gene uncertain. Germline CDR1 is LGHNA and CDR2 is YSLEER. The CDR3 loop spans 12 amino acids. V was trimmed by 5 bases and J by 8 bases, leaving 9 bases between them. CDR3 region: CASSDMGEKLFF. The CDR3 DNA is TGCGCCAGCAGCGACATGGGGGAAAAACTGTTTTTT.

The chain is built from TRBV19 and TRBJ1-3; the match to TRBD1 covers 8 bases. The CDR3 length is 15 residues. The J segment lost 2 bases and the V segment lost 5 bases, leaving 5 bases of the junction unmatched. CDR1 is LNHDA, CDR2 SQIVND, per germline (reference sequence). The CDR3 spells CASSFLTGAGNTIYF. CDR3 sequence (DNA): TGTGCCAGTAGTTTTTTGACAGGGGCTGGAAACACCATATATTTT.

The V and J genes are TRBV5-1 and TRBJ2-3; D gene ambiguous. V was clipped by 1 base and J by 1 base, with 10 bases between them. The germline V gene has CDR1 SGHRS and CDR2 YFSETQ. The CDR3 loop spans 15 amino acids. CDR3 protein: CASSLLVRGTDTQYF. CDR3 DNA sequence: TGCGCCAGCAGCTTGTTAGTAAGGGGCACAGATACGCAGTATTTT.

The rearrangement links TRBV5-1 to TRBJ2-1; 11 positions match TRBD2. CDR3 length equals 15 residues. V lost 5 bases, J lost 2 bases, and 3 bases stayed unmatched. CDR1 and CDR2 (germline): SGHRS, YFSETQ. The CDR3 nucleotides read TGCGCCAGCAGTTCTAGCGGGGGGACCTACAATGAGCAGTTCTTC. It specifies CASSSSGGTYNEQFF. Complete variable domain (other parts from reference TRBV5-1 and TRBJ2-1): KAGVTQTPRYLIKTRGQQVTLSCSPISGHRSVSWYQQTPGQGLQFLFEYFSETQRNKGNFPGRFSGRQFSNSRSEMNVSTLELGDSALYLCASSSSGGTYNEQFFGPGTRLTVL.

V is TRBV29-1 and J is TRBJ2-7; tentative D call: TRBD1 (6 bases). Germline CDR1 is SQVTM and CDR2 is ANQGSEA. The CDR3 covers 13 residues. The ends were cut back, 3 bases at V and 3 bases at J, with 12 bases in the middle. This chain's CDR3 is CSVDRAGDYEQYF. The CDR3 DNA reads as TGCAGCGTTGATCGGGCAGGGGACTACGAGCAGTACTTC.

V usage is TRBV11-2 and J usage is TRBJ1-2; TRBD1 matches 7 bases. With 0 bases clipped from V and 4 bases from J, the junction kept 5 bases outside the gene matches. CDR1 and CDR2 (germline): SGHAT, FQNNGV. The CDR3 consists of 15 residues. The CDR3 DNA follows: TGTGCCAGCAGCTTAGAAGCAGGGGGTGGCTATGGCTACACCTTC. Amino acids: CASSLEAGGGYGYTF. Variable domain in full (rest from reference TRBV11-2 and TRBJ1-2): EAGVAQSPRYKIIEKRQSVAFWCNPISGHATLYWYQQILGQGPKLLIQFQNNGVVDDSQLPKDRFSAERLKGVDSTLKIQPAKLEDSAVYLCASSLEAGGGYGYTFGSGTRLTVV.

The chain couples TRBV4-3 to TRBJ2-1; D is ambiguous. Deletions cut 0 bases from V and 0 bases from J, with 9 bases between. The length of the CDR3 is 16 residues. Germline V gene lookup returns CDR1 LGHNA and CDR2 YSLEER. The CDR3 region has the DNA TGCGCCAGCAGCCAAGAAGGGTATAGCTCCTACAATGAGCAGTTCTTC. The encoded protein is CASSQEGYSSYNEQFF.

The V and J genes are TRBV30 and TRBJ2-1, with 12 bases that match TRBD1. The ends lost 3 bases at V and 8 bases at J; junction bases unmatched: 11. The CDR3 has 16 amino acids. Germline CDR1 reads GTSNPN; CDR2 reads SVGIG (reference sequence). DNA of the CDR3: TGTGCCTGGAGCCCGCTGAGGGACAGGGGGCGATATGAGCAGTTCTTC. Its protein product is CAWSPLRDRGRYEQFF. The complete variable domain, with remaining parts taken from reference TRBV30 and TRBJ2-1, reads SQTIHQWPATLVQPVGSPLSLECTVEGTSNPNLYWYRQAAGRGLQLLFYSVGIGQISSEVPQNLSASRPQDRQFILSSKKLLLSDSGFYLCAWSPLRDRGRYEQFFGPGTRLTVL.

The J gene is TRBJ2-1, the V gene TRBV9; TRBD1 matches 8 bases. This CDR3 region has 14 residues. Losses at the gene ends were 3 bases for V and 3 bases for J; bases not matched to a gene: 2. CDR1 and CDR2 (germline): SGDLS, YYNGEE. The CDR3 reads CASSAQGVYNEQFF. The CDR3 DNA is TGTGCCAGCAGCGCACAGGGGGTCTACAATGAGCAGTTCTTC.

The V and J genes are TRBV5-1 and TRBJ2-2, with a tentative D call TRBD2 (6 bases). Trimming removed 3 bases at V and 1 base at J, with 10 bases between. There are 15 residues in the CDR3. Germline V gene sequence: CDR1 SGHRS, CDR2 YFSETQ. DNA of the CDR3: TGCGCCAGCAGCTCGGGACTCATGAACACCGGGGAGCTGTTTTTT. It is translated as CASSSGLMNTGELFF.

This rearrangement joins TRBV29-1 to TRBJ2-1; no definite D call. Germline V lookup: CDR1 SQVTM, CDR2 ANQGSEA. CDR3 length: 10 amino acids. Trimming took off 8 bases at V and 9 bases at J, with 11 bases between the two ends. Here the CDR3 reads CSIGPVEQFF. CDR3 DNA sequence: TGCAGCATAGGACCCGTTGAGCAGTTCTTC.

This chain joins TRBV5-6 and TRBJ2-7; 10 bases are a match to TRBD1. The CDR3 length is 15 residues. Trimming cost V 3 bases and J 4 bases; bases outside gene matches: 7. Germline CDR1 and CDR2: SGHDT and YYEEEE. CDR3 in amino acids: CASSSPTGGRYEQYV. CDR3 in DNA: TGTGCCAGCAGCTCACCGACAGGGGGCAGGTACGAGCAGTACGTC.

The chain employs TRBV11-1 and TRBJ2-7; 8 bases map to TRBD1. The V segment lost 3 bases and the J segment 2 bases; nucleotides outside the gene matches: 3. This CDR3 has 14 residues. Germline V CDR1 and CDR2: SGHAT, FQDESV (reference sequence). In DNA form, the CDR3 reads TGTGCCAGCAGCTTTGGACAGGGACCCTACGAGCAGTACTTC. Residues: CASSFGQGPYEQYF.

This clone was found a few times. The chain joins TRBV19 to TRBJ1-5, with D possibly TRBD1 on 6 matching bases. V lost 5 bases, J lost 5 bases, and 16 bases lay in between. Germline values: CDR1 LNHDA, CDR2 SQIVND (reference sequence). The CDR3 is 15 amino acids. The CDR3 region has the DNA TGTGCCAGTAGTGGATCACGGACAGAAGATCAGCCCCAGCATTTT. Residues: CASSGSRTEDQPQHF.